Detailed here is one T cell receptor beta chain. The V gene's germline CDR1 is SQVTM and CDR2 ANQGSEA. CDR3 size: 13 residues. Trimming cost V 6 bases and J 8 bases; bases outside gene matches: 7. The PCR employed 60 Vbeta primers together with 13 Jbeta primers. Some clones are missing from TCRdb's copy, which holds only in-frame ones; the method was immunoSEQ multiplex PCR. This sample has about 150,000 clones, with 84% found just once. This sample was taken from a study of cytomegalovirus exposure and HLA in healthy donors. Sample: PBMCs. The TCR sequence derives from a man between 18 and 35 years old in good health and CMV-seronegative. The chain uses TRBV29-1 and TRBJ1-6; 7 nucleotides agree with TRBD1. Written as DNA, the CDR3 is TGCAGCGTCAAGACAGGGCTGGATTCACCCCTCCACTTT. Residues: CSVKTGLDSPLHF.